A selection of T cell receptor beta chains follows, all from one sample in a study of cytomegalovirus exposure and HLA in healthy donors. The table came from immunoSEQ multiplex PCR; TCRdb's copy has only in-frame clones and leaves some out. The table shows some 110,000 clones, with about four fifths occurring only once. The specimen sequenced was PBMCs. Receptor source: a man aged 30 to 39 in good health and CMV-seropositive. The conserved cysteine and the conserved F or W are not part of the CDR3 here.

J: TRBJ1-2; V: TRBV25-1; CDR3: ASSQGGYGYT
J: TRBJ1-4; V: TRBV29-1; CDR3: SVAQGVGEKLF
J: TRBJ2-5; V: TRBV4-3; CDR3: ASSLGTGDQETQY
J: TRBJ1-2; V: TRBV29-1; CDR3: SVERGQTNYGYT
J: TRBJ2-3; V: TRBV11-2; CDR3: ASSPRAGGDTDTQY
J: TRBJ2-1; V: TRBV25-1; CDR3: ASSELPGGGEGFNEQF
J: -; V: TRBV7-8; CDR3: ASSLGAVYEQY
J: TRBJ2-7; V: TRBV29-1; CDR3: SVGTGWRGEQY
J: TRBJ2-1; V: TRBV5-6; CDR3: ASSLGSGGAFSYNEQF
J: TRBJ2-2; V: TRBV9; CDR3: ASSDKNTGELF
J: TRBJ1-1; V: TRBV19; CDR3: ASSPTGVLNTEAF
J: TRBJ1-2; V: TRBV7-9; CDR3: SSSFGTGTLKNYGYT
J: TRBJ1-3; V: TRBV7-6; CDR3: ASSLAGQGGNTIY
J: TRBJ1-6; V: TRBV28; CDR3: ASSLLLRNSPLH
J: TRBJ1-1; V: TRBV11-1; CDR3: ASSLGRGSTEAF
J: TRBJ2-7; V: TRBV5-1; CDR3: ASSLQLGQGVYEQY
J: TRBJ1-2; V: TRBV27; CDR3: ASSFPQGTRPYGYT
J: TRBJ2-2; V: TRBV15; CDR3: ATSTLRGPGELF
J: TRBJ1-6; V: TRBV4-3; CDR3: ASSQDPPRASSYNSPLH
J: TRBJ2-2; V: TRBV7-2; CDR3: ASSPILAGASTGELV
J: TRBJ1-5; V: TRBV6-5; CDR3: ASSAQRNQPQH
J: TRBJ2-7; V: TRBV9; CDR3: ASSALGGGALEQY
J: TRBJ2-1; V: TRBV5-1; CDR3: ASSLGDSYNEQF
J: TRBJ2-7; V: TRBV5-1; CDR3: ASSLVLGADEQY
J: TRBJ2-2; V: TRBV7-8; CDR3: ASSATIQGNGELF
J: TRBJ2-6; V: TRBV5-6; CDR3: ASSSRTGGNVLT
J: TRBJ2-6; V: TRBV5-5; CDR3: ASSHQGWDSGANVLT
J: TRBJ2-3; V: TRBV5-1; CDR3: ASSFLNPTDTQY
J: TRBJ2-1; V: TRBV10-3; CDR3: AISESSARYNEQF
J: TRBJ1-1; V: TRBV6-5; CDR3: ASSYYGNTEAF
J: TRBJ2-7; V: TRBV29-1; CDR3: SVTGQGLYEQY
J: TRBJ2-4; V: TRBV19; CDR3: ASSIDPSAARLAKNIQY
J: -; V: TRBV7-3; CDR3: ASSRSGLEYNEQF
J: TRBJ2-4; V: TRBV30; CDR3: AWTDNRRGIQY
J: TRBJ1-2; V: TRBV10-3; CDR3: AISRTGGGYT
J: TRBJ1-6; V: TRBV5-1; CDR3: ASSPGTGGGNSPLH
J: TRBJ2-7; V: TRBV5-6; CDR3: ASSFWRGMYEQY
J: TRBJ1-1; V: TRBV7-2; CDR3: ASSRYLMNTEAF
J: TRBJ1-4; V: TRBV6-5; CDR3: ASSYSVGETNEKLF
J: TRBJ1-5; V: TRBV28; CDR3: ASSSTRQPQH
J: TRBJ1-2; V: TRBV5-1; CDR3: ASSLAYRTGAVEGYT
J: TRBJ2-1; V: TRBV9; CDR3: ASSARGGSLGEQF
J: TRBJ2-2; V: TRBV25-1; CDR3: ASSDSDRGSAGELF
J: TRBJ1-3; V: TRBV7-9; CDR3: ASSLDGGGNTIY
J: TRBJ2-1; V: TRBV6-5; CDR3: ASSYSWTSAPNEQF
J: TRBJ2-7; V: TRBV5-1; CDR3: ASSFRDRGYEQY
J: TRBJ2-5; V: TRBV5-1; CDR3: ASSLDWETQY
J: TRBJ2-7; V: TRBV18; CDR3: ASSPELTSYEQY
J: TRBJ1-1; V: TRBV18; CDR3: ASSPGTGGWNTEAF
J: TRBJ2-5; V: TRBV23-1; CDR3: ASPSGTHQETQY
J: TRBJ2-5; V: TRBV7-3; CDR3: ASSFQGARMETQY
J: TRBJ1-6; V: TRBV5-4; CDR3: ASSFDRSINSPLH
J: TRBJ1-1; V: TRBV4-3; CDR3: ASSQRTGVLNTEAF
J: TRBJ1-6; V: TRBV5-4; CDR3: ASQRHGTGSSYNSPLH
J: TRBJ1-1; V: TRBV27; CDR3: ASSFTGTRTEAF
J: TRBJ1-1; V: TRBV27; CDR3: ASSTSPGTGETEAF
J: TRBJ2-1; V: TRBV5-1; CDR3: ASSEGTSGRVYEQF